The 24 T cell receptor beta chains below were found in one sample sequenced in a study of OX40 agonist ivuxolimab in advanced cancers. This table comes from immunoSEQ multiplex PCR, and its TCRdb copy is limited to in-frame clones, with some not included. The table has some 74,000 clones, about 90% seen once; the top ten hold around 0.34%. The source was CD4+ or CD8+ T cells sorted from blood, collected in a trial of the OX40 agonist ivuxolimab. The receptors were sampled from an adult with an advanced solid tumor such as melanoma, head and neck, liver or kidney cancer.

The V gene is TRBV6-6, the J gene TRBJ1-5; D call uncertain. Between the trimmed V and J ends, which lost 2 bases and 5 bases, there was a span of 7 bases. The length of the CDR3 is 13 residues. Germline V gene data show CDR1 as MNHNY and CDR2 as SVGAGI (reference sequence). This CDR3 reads CASSYDGDQPQHF. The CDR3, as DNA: TGTGCCAGCAGTTACGACGGGGATCAGCCCCAGCATTTT.

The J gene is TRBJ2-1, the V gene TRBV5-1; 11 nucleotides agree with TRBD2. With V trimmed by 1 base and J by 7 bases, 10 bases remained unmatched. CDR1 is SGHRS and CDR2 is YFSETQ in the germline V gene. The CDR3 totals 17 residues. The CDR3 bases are TGCGCCAGCAGCTTGACTAGCGGGGGTAAGGGCATTAATGAGCAGTTCTTC. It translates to CASSLTSGGKGINEQFF.

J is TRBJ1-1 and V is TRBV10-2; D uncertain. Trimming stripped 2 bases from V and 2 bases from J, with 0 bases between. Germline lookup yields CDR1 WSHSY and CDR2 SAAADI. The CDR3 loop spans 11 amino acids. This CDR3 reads CASSENTEAFF. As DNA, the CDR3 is TGCGCCAGCAGTGAGAACACTGAAGCTTTCTTT.

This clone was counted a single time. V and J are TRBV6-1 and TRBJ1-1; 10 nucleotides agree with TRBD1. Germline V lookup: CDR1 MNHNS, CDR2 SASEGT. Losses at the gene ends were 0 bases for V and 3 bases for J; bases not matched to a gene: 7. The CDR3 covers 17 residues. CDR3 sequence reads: CASSEAGKGQGYTEAFF. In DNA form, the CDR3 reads TGTGCCAGCAGTGAAGCAGGGAAGGGACAGGGGTACACTGAAGCTTTCTTT.

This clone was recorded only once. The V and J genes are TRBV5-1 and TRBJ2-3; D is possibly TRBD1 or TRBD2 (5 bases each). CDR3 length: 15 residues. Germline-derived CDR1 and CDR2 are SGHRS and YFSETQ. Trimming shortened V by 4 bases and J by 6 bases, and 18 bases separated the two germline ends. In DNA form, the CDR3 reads TGCGCCAGCAGCCTCGGGACGGAACGAGGGGATACGCAGTATTTT. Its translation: CASSLGTERGDTQYF.

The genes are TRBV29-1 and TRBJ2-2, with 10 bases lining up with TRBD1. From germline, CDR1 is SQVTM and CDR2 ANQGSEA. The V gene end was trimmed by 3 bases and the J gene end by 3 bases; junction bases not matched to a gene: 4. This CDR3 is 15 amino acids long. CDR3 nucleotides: TGCAGCGTTGACCCCGGGACAGGGGACACCGGGGAGCTGTTTTTT. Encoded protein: CSVDPGTGDTGELFF.

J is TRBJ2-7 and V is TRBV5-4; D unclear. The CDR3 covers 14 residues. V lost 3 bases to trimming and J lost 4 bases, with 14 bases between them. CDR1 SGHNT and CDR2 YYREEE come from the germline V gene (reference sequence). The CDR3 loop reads CASSWGNGPYEQYV. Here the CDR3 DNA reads TGTGCCAGCAGCTGGGGAAATGGACCATACGAGCAGTACGTC.

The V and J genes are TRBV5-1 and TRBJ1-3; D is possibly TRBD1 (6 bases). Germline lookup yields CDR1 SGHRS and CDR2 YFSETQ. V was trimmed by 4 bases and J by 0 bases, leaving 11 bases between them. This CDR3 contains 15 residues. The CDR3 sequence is CASSQQGYSGNTIYF. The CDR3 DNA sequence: TGCGCCAGCAGCCAACAGGGATACTCTGGAAACACCATATATTTT.

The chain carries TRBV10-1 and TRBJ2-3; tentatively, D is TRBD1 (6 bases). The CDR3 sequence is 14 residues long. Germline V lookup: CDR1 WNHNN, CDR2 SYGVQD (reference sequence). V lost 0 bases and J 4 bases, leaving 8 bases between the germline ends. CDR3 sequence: CASSESTGADTQYF. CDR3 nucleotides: TGCGCCAGCAGTGAGTCGACAGGCGCAGATACGCAGTATTTT.

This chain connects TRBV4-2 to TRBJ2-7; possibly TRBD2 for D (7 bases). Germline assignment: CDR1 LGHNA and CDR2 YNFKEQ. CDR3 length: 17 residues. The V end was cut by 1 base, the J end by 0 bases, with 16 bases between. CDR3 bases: TGTGCCAGCAGCCAAGGCCTAGTGGGGGGGCTCTCCTACGAGCAGTACTTC. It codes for CASSQGLVGGLSYEQYF.

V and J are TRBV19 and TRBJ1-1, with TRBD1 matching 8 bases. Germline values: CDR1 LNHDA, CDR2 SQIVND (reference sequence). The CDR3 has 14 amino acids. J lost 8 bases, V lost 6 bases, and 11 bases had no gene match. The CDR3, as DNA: TGTGCCAGTAGCCAACCTGGACAGGGTTTGGAAGCTTTCTTT. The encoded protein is CASSQPGQGLEAFF.

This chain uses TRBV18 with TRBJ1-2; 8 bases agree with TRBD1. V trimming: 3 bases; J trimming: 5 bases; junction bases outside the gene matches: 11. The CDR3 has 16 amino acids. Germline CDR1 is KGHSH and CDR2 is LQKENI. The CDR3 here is CASSPNMDRAPYGYTF. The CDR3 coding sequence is TGTGCCAGCTCACCGAATATGGACAGGGCCCCGTATGGCTACACCTTC.

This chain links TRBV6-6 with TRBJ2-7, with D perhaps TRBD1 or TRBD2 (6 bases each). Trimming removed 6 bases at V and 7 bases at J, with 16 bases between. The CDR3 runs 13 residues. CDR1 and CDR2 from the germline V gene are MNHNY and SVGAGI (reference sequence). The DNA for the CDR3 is TGTGCCAGCAGCCGGATTGGAGGGGGGGAGCAGTACGTC. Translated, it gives CASSRIGGGEQYV.

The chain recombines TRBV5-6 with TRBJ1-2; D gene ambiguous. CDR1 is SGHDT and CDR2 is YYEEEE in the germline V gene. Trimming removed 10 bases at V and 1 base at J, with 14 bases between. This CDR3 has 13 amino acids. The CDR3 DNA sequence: TGTGCCTCGGCTGGCCCGAATAACTATGGCTACACCTTC. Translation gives CASAGPNNYGYTF.

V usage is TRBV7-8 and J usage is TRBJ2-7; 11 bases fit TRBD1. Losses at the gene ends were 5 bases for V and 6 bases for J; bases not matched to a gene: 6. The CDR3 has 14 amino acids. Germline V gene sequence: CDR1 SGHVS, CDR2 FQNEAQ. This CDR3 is CASSPGQGAGEQYF. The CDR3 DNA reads TGTGCCAGCAGCCCTGGACAGGGGGCGGGCGAGCAGTACTTC.

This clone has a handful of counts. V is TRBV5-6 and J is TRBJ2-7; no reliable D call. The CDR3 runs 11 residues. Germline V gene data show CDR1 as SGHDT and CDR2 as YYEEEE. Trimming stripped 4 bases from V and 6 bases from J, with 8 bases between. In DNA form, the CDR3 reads TGTGCCAGCAGCGTTATCGGCGAGCAGTACGTC. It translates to CASSVIGEQYV.

The CDR3 loop reads CASSLLGAGSDTQYF. For the CDR3, the DNA is TGCGCCAGCAGCCTTCTCGGGGCCGGTTCAGATACGCAGTATTTT. V and J are TRBV5-1 and TRBJ2-3, with D perhaps matching TRBD1 or TRBD2 (5 bases each). V was shortened by 4 bases and J by 4 bases, with 16 bases between the two germline ends. The germline V gene encodes CDR1 SGHRS and CDR2 YFSETQ. The CDR3 is made up of 15 amino acids. Together with reference TRBV5-1 and TRBJ2-3, the CDR3 gives the full variable domain: KAGVTQTPRYLIKTRGQQVTLSCSPISGHRSVSWYQQTPGQGLQFLFEYFSETQRNKGNFPGRFSGRQFSNSRSEMNVSTLELGDSALYLCASSLLGAGSDTQYFGPGTRLTVL.

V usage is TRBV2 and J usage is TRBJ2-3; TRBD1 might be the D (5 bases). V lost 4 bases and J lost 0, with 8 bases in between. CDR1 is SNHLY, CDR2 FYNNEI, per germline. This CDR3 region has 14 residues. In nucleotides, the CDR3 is TGTGCCAGCAGTGTGACAGCTAGCACAGATACGCAGTATTTT. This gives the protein CASSVTASTDTQYF.

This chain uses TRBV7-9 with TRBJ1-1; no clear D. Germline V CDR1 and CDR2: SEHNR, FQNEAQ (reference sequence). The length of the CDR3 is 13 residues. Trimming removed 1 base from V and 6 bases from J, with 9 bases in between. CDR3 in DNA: TGTGCCAGCAGCTTAGATACGGGTTCTGAAGCTTTCTTT. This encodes CASSLDTGSEAFF.

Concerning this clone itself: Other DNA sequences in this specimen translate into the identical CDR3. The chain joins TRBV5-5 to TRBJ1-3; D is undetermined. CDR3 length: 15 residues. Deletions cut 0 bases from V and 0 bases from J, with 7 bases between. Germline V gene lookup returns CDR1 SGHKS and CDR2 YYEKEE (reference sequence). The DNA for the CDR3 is TGTGCCAGCAGCTTGGCCGTGCGCTCTGGAAACACCATATATTTT. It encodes CASSLAVRSGNTIYF.

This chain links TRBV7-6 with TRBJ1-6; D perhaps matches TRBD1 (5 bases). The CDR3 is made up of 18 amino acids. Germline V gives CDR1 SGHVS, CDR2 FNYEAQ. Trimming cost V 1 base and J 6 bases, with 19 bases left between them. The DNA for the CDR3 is TGTGCCAGCAGCTTAGGGGTCGGCAGGGCGGTTTCTAATTCACCCCTCCACTTT. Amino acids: CASSLGVGRAVSNSPLHF.

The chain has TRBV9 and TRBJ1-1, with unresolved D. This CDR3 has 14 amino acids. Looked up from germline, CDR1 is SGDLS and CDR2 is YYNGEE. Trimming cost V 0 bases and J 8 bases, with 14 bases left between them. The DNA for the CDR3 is TGTGCCAGCAGCGTAGGGCCGTGGGAGATAGAAGCTTTCTTT. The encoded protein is CASSVGPWEIEAFF.

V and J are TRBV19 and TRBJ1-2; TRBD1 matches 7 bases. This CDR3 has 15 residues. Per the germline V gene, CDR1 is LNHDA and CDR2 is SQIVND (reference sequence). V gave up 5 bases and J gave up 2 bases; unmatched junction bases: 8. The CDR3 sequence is CASSYNRGWNYGYTF. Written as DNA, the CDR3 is TGTGCCAGTAGTTACAACAGGGGATGGAACTATGGCTACACCTTC.

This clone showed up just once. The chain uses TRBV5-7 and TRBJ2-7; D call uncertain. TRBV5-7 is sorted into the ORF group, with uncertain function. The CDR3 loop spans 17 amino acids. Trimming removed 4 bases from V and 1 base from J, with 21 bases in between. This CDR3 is CASSDSQGRYYSYEQYV. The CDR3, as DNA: TGTGCCAGCAGCGACTCACAAGGACGATACTATTCCTACGAGCAGTACGTC.